The sequence of this T cell receptor beta chain was determined in a study of blood T cell repertoires in COVID-19. About the research overall: There were acute and convalescent COVID-19 samples, and they came from the United States, Italy and Spain.

Study processing details: Counts of nucleated cells, estimated from reference gene primer amplification, were obtained. TCRdb's table, derived via immunoSEQ multiplex PCR, lists solely in-frame clones and lacks some. For V, J and clone size, that table is used; D and trimming come from the DNA. The top ten hold roughly 1.2% of the sample, which has 270,000 or so clones, around 88% seen once. Cohort assignment relied on participant-reported clinical history. Germline values: CDR1 MNHEY, CDR2 SVGEGT. Losses at the gene ends were 6 bases for V and 1 base for J; bases not matched to a gene: 5. CDR3 length: 15 amino acids.

The chain joins TRBV6-2 or TRBV6-3 to TRBJ2-1; 8 bases match TRBD2. The source material was PBMCs or T cells enriched from blood (not recorded which). The sequence was obtained from a woman between 40 and 50 years old with acute COVID-19. CDR3: CASSKLAVSYNEQFF. The CDR3, as DNA: TGTGCCAGCAGCAAACTAGCGGTTTCCTACAATGAGCAGTTCTTC.